The 14 T cell receptor beta chains given below trace back to one sample, sequenced in a study of T cell repertoires in cytomegalovirus infection. The antigens of these receptors remain unknown. MiXCR, applied by TCRdb to the reads, yields one record per CDR3 protein. The top ten hold 40% to 50% of the sample, which has hundreds of thousands of distinct CDR3 sequences, about two fifths seen once. The sample was cultured PBMCs, taken from culture after CMV antigen stimulation. The receptors were sampled from a human donor in good health (CMV status not recorded). Some clones in this sample may be carry-over from other donors' samples.

The J gene is TRBJ1-5, the V gene TRBV7-2; D might be TRBD1 (5 bases). From germline, CDR1 is SGHTA and CDR2 FQGNSA. This CDR3 has 16 residues. Trimming cost V 2 bases and J 8 bases, with 19 bases left between them. This CDR3 is CASSLSPGGAGEPQHF. As DNA, the CDR3 is TGTGCCAGCAGCTTAAGTCCGGGGGGAGCGGGTGAGCCCCAGCATTTT.

This clonotype was seen more than once but under ten times. The chain couples TRBV4-1 to TRBJ2-5; D ambiguous. CDR1 and CDR2 from the germline V gene are MGHRA and YSYEKL. V lost 1 base and J 4 bases, leaving 7 bases between the germline ends. The CDR3 sequence is 13 residues long. As DNA, the CDR3 is TGCGCCAGCAGCCAAGTCGTGAGAGAGACCCAGTACTTC. As protein: CASSQVVRETQYF.

This clonotype occurred a few times. The gene calls are TRBV7-8 and TRBJ1-2; tentative D call: TRBD1 (6 bases). This CDR3 contains 16 residues. Germline V gene lookup returns CDR1 SGHVS and CDR2 FQNEAQ. Trimming shortened V by 5 bases and J by 5 bases, and 21 bases separated the two germline ends. CDR3 residues: CASSRKGTTGGYGYTF. The CDR3 coding sequence is TGTGCCAGCAGCCGTAAAGGGACAACAGGAGGATATGGCTACACCTTC.

V usage is TRBV5-8 and J usage is TRBJ1-5; TRBD1 might be the D (5 bases). The germline V gene has CDR1 SGHTS and CDR2 YDEGEE. The V gene lost 3 bases and the J gene lost 0 bases, with 19 bases spanning the gap. The CDR3 runs to 18 residues. CDR3 region: CASSSGTEKFYSNQPQHF. DNA of the CDR3: TGTGCCAGCAGCTCCGGGACGGAGAAATTTTATAGCAATCAGCCCCAGCATTTT.

Only a few counts were recorded for this clonotype. The chain employs TRBV11-2 and TRBJ2-3, with D possibly being TRBD1 (5 bases). V was trimmed by 4 bases and J by 0 bases, leaving 11 bases between them. The germline V gene encodes CDR1 SGHAT and CDR2 FQNNGV. The CDR3 has 15 residues. The CDR3 DNA is TGTGCCAGCAGCTCCAGGGAAACTAGCACAGATACGCAGTATTTT. Translation gives CASSSRETSTDTQYF.

This chain connects TRBV7-4 to TRBJ2-3; 9 bases agree with TRBD2. The germline V gene encodes CDR1 SGHVT and CDR2 SQSDAQ. The V segment lost 1 base and the J segment 6 bases; nucleotides outside the gene matches: 11. This CDR3 region has 17 residues. The CDR3 DNA is TGTGCCAGCAGCTTAGGAGGGGCAAGCGGGAGGCAGGATACGCAGTATTTT. Encoded protein: CASSLGGASGRQDTQYF.

The chain joins TRBV5-5 to TRBJ1-3; D not resolved. CDR1 and CDR2 from the germline V gene are SGHKS and YYEKEE (reference sequence). V lost 2 bases, J lost 0 bases, and 12 bases lay in between. CDR3 length equals 16 residues. In nucleotides, the CDR3 is TGTGCCAGCAGCTTTCGTCACGTATCCTCTGGAAACACCATATATTTT. This encodes CASSFRHVSSGNTIYF.

The chain joins TRBV19 to TRBJ2-3; D unclear. Germline CDR1 and CDR2: LNHDA and SQIVND (reference sequence). Trimming left V 5 bases short and J 6 bases short, with 12 bases between. This CDR3 region has 13 residues. The DNA of the CDR3 is TGTGCCAGTAGTCCGTGGGTCGGCGATACGCAGTATTTT. It is translated as CASSPWVGDTQYF.

This clonotype was seen only once. The chain links TRBV6-2 or TRBV6-3 to TRBJ2-7; TRBD2 aligns across 12 bases. V was clipped by 7 bases and J by 1 base; unmatched bases: 8. The V gene's germline CDR1 is MNHEY and CDR2 SVGEGT. The length of the CDR3 is 16 residues. DNA for the CDR3: TGTGCCAGCAACAAAAGGACTAGCGGGACTTCCTACGAGCAGTACTTC. Translating it yields CASNKRTSGTSYEQYF.

The chain has TRBV5-4 and TRBJ2-2; 10 bases line up with TRBD2. V lost 4 bases to trimming and J lost 1 base; unmatched junction nucleotides: 4. The CDR3 contains 16 residues. The germline V gene has CDR1 SGHNT and CDR2 YYREEE (reference sequence). CDR3 protein: CASSAGLAKNTGELFF. CDR3 in DNA: TGTGCCAGCAGCGCGGGACTAGCGAAGAACACCGGGGAGCTGTTTTTT.

The chain combines TRBV11-3 with TRBJ2-5; 11 positions match TRBD1. Germline CDR1 SGHNT, CDR2 YENEEA. V lost 5 bases to trimming and J lost 1 base; unmatched junction nucleotides: 3. The CDR3 extends over 15 amino acids. CDR3 DNA: TGTGCCAGCAGCCGGGGGACAGGGGGCCAAGAGACCCAGTACTTC. Encoded protein: CASSRGTGGQETQYF. The complete variable domain, with remaining parts taken from reference TRBV11-3 and TRBJ2-5, reads EAGVVQSPRYKIIEKKQPVAFWCNPISGHNTLYWYLQNLGQGPELLIRYENEEAVDDSQLPKDRFSAERLKGVDSTLKIQPAELGDSAVYLCASSRGTGGQETQYFGPGTRLLVL.

The CDR3 loop is CASSFGWGTGGATDIQYF. CDR3 nucleotides: TGTGCCAGCAGTTTCGGCTGGGGGACAGGGGGCGCGACGGACATTCAGTACTTC. The J gene is TRBJ2-4, the V gene TRBV12-3 or TRBV12-4; 12 bases line up with TRBD1. CDR3 size: 18 residues. V lost 3 bases and J lost 8; bases outside the gene matches: 14.

This sequence joins TRBV5-4 and TRBJ1-1; 8 nucleotides align to TRBD1. Looked up from germline, CDR1 is SGHNT and CDR2 is YYREEE (reference sequence). The CDR3 is 15 residues long. J gave up 5 bases and V 2 bases, and 8 bases lay outside the gene matches. Written as DNA, the CDR3 is TGTGCCAGCAGCTTTGGACAGGGTGTAGATACTGAAGCTTTCTTT. Its translation: CASSFGQGVDTEAFF.

V usage is TRBV12-3 or TRBV12-4 and J usage is TRBJ2-1; perhaps TRBD2 as D (6 bases). The CDR3 spans 13 residues. V lost 6 bases and J lost 8, with 14 bases in between. The CDR3 here is CASSPGGGYEQFF. As DNA, the CDR3 is TGTGCCAGCAGCCCAGGTGGGGGGTATGAGCAGTTCTTC.